These T cell receptor beta chains were read from a single sample in a study of blood T cells in healthy people across ages. A single record per CDR3 protein comes from TCRdb applying MiXCR to the 5' RACE reads. The data hold fewer than 2,000,000 distinct CDR3 sequences, with 34% observed a single time. Input material: blood. The receptor set was obtained from a woman in her twenties or thirties in good health. Both conserved end residues are trimmed from each CDR3. For some rows the clone size is stated as once, few or many, or as a class when expanded; others skip it.

few | TRBJ2-1 | TRBV20-1 | SASGTSGANEQF
many | TRBJ2-1 | TRBV12-3/TRBV12-4 | ASTTGVDEQF
few | TRBJ2-1 | TRBV27 | ASSSSGSINEQF
NA | TRBJ2-7 | TRBV20-1 | SAPGTGWNYEQY
few | NA | TRBV3-1 | ASSQVSSHEQY
NA | TRBJ1-2 | TRBV9 | ASSRQGVTDGYT
NA | TRBJ2-1 | TRBV10-3 | AISLESSYNEQF
NA | TRBJ2-3 | TRBV4-2 | ASSQDELAGDTQY
NA | TRBJ2-1 | TRBV30 | AWSERLSSYNEQF
NA | TRBJ2-5 | TRBV6-2/TRBV6-3 | ATRTSGRYQETQY
many | TRBJ2-3 | TRBV4-1 | ASSRPGTPGDTQY
few | TRBJ1-6 | TRBV25-1 | ASSESIYNSPLH
once | TRBJ2-3 | TRBV6-5 | ASSPTVLPNAQY
NA | TRBJ1-5 | TRBV4-1 | ASSQEAGSSNRPQH
many | TRBJ2-5 | TRBV29-1 | SVEDTLDAQETQY
once | NA | TRBV7-9 | ASSFPSQGLLVDEQY
NA | TRBJ1-2 | TRBV9 | ASSPGTVLLYGYT
NA | TRBJ2-7 | TRBV28 | ASRNGQSYEQY